Listed here are 22 T cell receptor beta chains from one sample, sequenced in a study of vaccination and CD4 T cells after COVID-19. Sequenced with the Oncomine TCR Beta short-read assay was DNA taken from cultured CD4+ T cells. A single record per CDR3 protein comes from TCRdb applying MiXCR to the PCR reads. Among several thousand distinct CDR3 sequences listed, around 70% were seen once. Their target antigens are unknown. As for treatment: roughly 10-day PBMC culture with coronavirus spike peptide pools or control peptides (ViraFEST assay). Sequenced sample: CD4+ T cells from blood, cultured in vitro. The source of these receptors is a human donor who had recovered from COVID-19.

The rearrangement links TRBV2 to TRBJ1-1, with 8 bases matching TRBD1. V lost 5 bases and J lost 2; bases outside the gene matches: 10. Germline CDR1 SNHLY, CDR2 FYNNEI. The length of the CDR3 is 16 residues. This CDR3 reads CASSYNRDRPNTEAFF. Here the CDR3 DNA reads TGTGCCAGCAGTTACAATCGGGACAGGCCAAACACTGAAGCTTTCTTT.

This chain connects TRBV24-1 to TRBJ2-3; 9 bases are a match to TRBD2. V trimming: 3 bases; J trimming: 1 base; junction bases outside the gene matches: 4. The germline V gene encodes CDR1 KGHDR and CDR2 SFDVKD. This CDR3 region has 16 residues. The DNA for the CDR3 is TGTGCCACCAGTGATGGGCGGACTAGCGGCACAGATACGCAGTATTTT. This gives the protein CATSDGRTSGTDTQYF.

This chain joins TRBV7-9 and TRBJ1-2; the D is unclear. CDR3 length: 14 residues. The V end was cut by 3 bases, the J end by 0 bases, with 8 bases between. The germline gives CDR1 SEHNR, CDR2 FQNEAQ (reference sequence). The DNA of the CDR3 is TGTGCCAGCAGCTTTGGCGGGGCTAACTATGGCTACACCTTC. Translating it yields CASSFGGANYGYTF.

The rearrangement links TRBV6-2 or TRBV6-3 to TRBJ2-3; TRBD1 matches 8 bases. The CDR3 has 14 amino acids. Germline values: CDR1 MNHEY, CDR2 SVGEGT. Unmatched junction bases numbered 8, after V lost 8 bases and J lost 4 bases. CDR3 bases: TGTGCCAGCGGCCCGCGACAGGGGTCAGATACGCAGTATTTT. Protein product: CASGPRQGSDTQYF.

V and J are TRBV6-2 or TRBV6-3 and TRBJ2-6; the D call may be TRBD1 or TRBD2 (5 bases each). This CDR3 comprises 15 residues. V was trimmed by 6 bases and J by 0 bases, leaving 9 bases between them. CDR1 is MNHEY, CDR2 SVGEGT, per germline. The CDR3 DNA follows: TGTGCCAGCAGCAACGGGGCCTCTGGGGCCAACGTCCTGACTTTC. Amino acids: CASSNGASGANVLTF.

This clonotype appeared a few times. The genes are TRBV7-2 and TRBJ1-5; maybe TRBD1 (5 bases). Germline CDR1 is SGHTA and CDR2 is FQGNSA. This CDR3 is built from 14 residues. Trimming stripped 5 bases from V and 4 bases from J, with 12 bases between. The CDR3 nucleotides are TGTGCCAGCAGCGCACAGGCGGGGAATCAGCCCCAGCATTTT. Its translation is CASSAQAGNQPQHF. Together with reference TRBV7-2 and TRBJ1-5, the CDR3 gives the full variable domain: GAGVSQSPSNKVTEKGKDVELRCDPISGHTALYWYRQSLGQGLEFLIYFQGNSAPDKSGLPSDRFSAERTGGSVSTLTIQRTQQEDSAVYLCASSAQAGNQPQHFGDGTRLSIL.

This chain joins TRBV6-1 and TRBJ1-1; no clear D. This CDR3 comprises 13 residues. V lost 6 bases and J lost 1, with 9 bases in between. The V gene's germline CDR1 is MNHNS and CDR2 SASEGT. As DNA, the CDR3 is TGTGCCAGCAGACGGGCCGGGAACACTGAAGCTTTCTTT. This encodes CASRRAGNTEAFF.

This clonotype was picked up one time. The chain has TRBV7-9 and TRBJ1-6, with a possible D match to TRBD1 (5 bases). The CDR3 covers 17 residues. Germline loops: CDR1 SEHNR, CDR2 FQNEAQ (reference sequence). The ends were cut back, 3 bases at V and 0 bases at J, with 12 bases in the middle. CDR3 in DNA: TGTGCCAGCAGCTTCCAGGGACCCAGCTCCTATAATTCACCCCTCCACTTT. Amino acid sequence: CASSFQGPSSYNSPLHF.

The chain couples TRBV27 to TRBJ2-1; 15 bases fit TRBD2. The germline gives CDR1 MNHEY, CDR2 SMNVEV (reference sequence). There are 16 residues in the CDR3. V shed 4 bases and J 9 bases; nucleotides not matched to a gene: 7. Written as DNA, the CDR3 is TGTGCCAGCAGTTCTCTAGGGACTAGCGGGAGGTCTGAGCAGTTCTTC. This sequence encodes CASSSLGTSGRSEQFF.

The chain combines TRBV6-5 with TRBJ2-7; 7 bases agree with TRBD1. The CDR3 has 14 residues. Trimming took 4 bases from V and 7 from J; bases not matched to a gene: 10. Germline V gives CDR1 MNHEY, CDR2 SVGAGI. Here the CDR3 reads CASSSVPTGKEQYF. The CDR3, as DNA: TGTGCCAGCAGTTCAGTCCCGACAGGGAAGGAGCAGTACTTC.

This clonotype appeared once. The genes are TRBV5-4 and TRBJ2-4; possibly TRBD2 for D (6 bases). The CDR3 length is 16 residues. Trimming stripped 1 base from V and 0 bases from J, with 11 bases between. Germline lookup yields CDR1 SGHNT and CDR2 YYREEE (reference sequence). This chain's CDR3 is CASSLNPGLAKNIQYF. The CDR3 region has the DNA TGTGCCAGCAGCTTGAATCCGGGACTAGCCAAAAACATTCAGTACTTC.

The CDR3 region has the DNA TGTGCCAGCAGCCTTGACCCTACTAAGGGCTCCTACGAGCAGTACTTC. Its protein product is CASSLDPTKGSYEQYF. This rearrangement joins TRBV7-2 to TRBJ2-7; D ambiguous. Germline lookup yields CDR1 SGHTA and CDR2 FQGNSA. The CDR3 has 16 amino acids. Trimming shortened V by 5 bases and J by 0 bases, and 17 bases separated the two germline ends. Complete variable domain (other parts from reference TRBV7-2 and TRBJ2-7): GAGVSQSPSNKVTEKGKDVELRCDPISGHTALYWYRQSLGQGLEFLIYFQGNSAPDKSGLPSDRFSAERTGGSVSTLTIQRTQQEDSAVYLCASSLDPTKGSYEQYFGPGTRLTVT.

The rearrangement joins TRBV7-9 to TRBJ1-5; 11 bases fit TRBD1. CDR1 is SEHNR and CDR2 is FQNEAQ in the germline V gene (reference sequence). The ends lost 3 bases at V and 7 bases at J; junction bases unmatched: 14. CDR3 length equals 18 residues. This CDR3 reads CASSFARPGQGVYQPQHF. The DNA of the CDR3 is TGTGCCAGCAGCTTTGCACGACCGGGACAGGGGGTTTACCAGCCCCAGCATTTT.

The chain combines TRBV12-3 or TRBV12-4 with TRBJ2-1, with TRBD2 matching 9 bases. The CDR3 is 14 residues long. After removal of 6 bases from V and 7 bases from J, the junction contained 7 bases not matched to a gene. The DNA of the CDR3 is TGTGCCAGCAGGTTGCGGGAGGGGGGGAATGAGCAGTTCTTC. Its protein is CASRLREGGNEQFF.

This clonotype is a singleton in its sample. This chain connects TRBV28 to TRBJ1-2; 7 bases map to TRBD1. The CDR3 is made up of 15 amino acids. Trimming at V came to 3 bases and at J to 2 bases, leaving 6 bases not matched to a gene. Germline CDR1 MDHEN, CDR2 SYDVKM. For the CDR3, the DNA is TGTGCCAGCAGTTTGATGGACAGGAAGAACTATGGCTACACCTTC. This codes for CASSLMDRKNYGYTF.

The rearrangement links TRBV19 to TRBJ1-5; 7 nucleotides line up with TRBD1. J was trimmed by 5 bases and V by 5 bases; bases with no gene match: 3. Germline V gives CDR1 LNHDA, CDR2 SQIVND (reference sequence). The CDR3 runs 13 residues. The CDR3 here is CASSPDRDQPQHF. CDR3 DNA sequence: TGTGCCAGTAGTCCCGACAGGGATCAGCCCCAGCATTTT.

The chain couples TRBV6-1 to TRBJ1-2; no firm D call. With 3 bases removed from V and 1 base from J, the gap between germline ends came to 6 bases. This CDR3 is 13 amino acids long. The germline V gene encodes CDR1 MNHNS and CDR2 SASEGT. In DNA, the CDR3 is TGTGCCAGCAGTGACACGGTTAACTATGGCTACACCTTC. Translating it yields CASSDTVNYGYTF.

This clonotype was seen only once. This chain links TRBV5-1 with TRBJ2-5; the D is unclear. This CDR3 is 13 amino acids long. Trimming took 7 bases from V and 4 from J, leaving 14 bases between them. Germline CDR1 SGHRS, CDR2 YFSETQ. The CDR3 sequence is CASRPPERETQYF. The CDR3 nucleotides are TGCGCCAGCCGGCCACCAGAACGAGAGACCCAGTACTTC.

The chain recombines TRBV7-9 with TRBJ1-6; D gene unclear. The CDR3 contains 14 residues. Germline CDR1 reads SEHNR; CDR2 reads FQNEAQ (reference sequence). The V end was cut by 5 bases, the J end by 10 bases, with 15 bases between. For the CDR3, the DNA is TGTGCCAGCAGCCGCGAACAGACTTGGTCACCCCTCCACTTT. Amino acid sequence: CASSREQTWSPLHF.

This chain joins TRBV6-1 and TRBJ1-1; D ambiguous. The CDR3 is 16 residues long. Germline V gene sequence: CDR1 MNHNS, CDR2 SASEGT. V lost 1 base and J lost 5, with 17 bases in between. CDR3 DNA sequence: TGTGCCAGCAGTGAAGTGTCCTCGGGATTGGGGACTGAAGCTTTCTTT. This translates into CASSEVSSGLGTEAFF.

The chain combines TRBV29-1 with TRBJ1-2; 7 bases are a match to TRBD1. Germline CDR1 and CDR2: SQVTM and ANQGSEA. V lost 4 bases and J lost 8; bases outside the gene matches: 10. This CDR3 contains 13 residues. Here the CDR3 DNA reads TGCAGCGTTGTAAGCAGGGGGAGAGGAGGCTACACCTTC. It codes for CSVVSRGRGGYTF.

This clonotype was picked up one time. The chain couples TRBV20-1 to TRBJ2-1; TRBD2 aligns across 8 bases. Germline CDR1 and CDR2: DFQATT and SNEGSKA (reference sequence). The CDR3 loop spans 14 amino acids. V gave up 3 bases and J gave up 8 bases; unmatched junction bases: 9. CDR3 DNA sequence: TGCAGTGCTAGTTGGCTAGCGGGTGTCGATGAGCAGTTCTTC. Amino acid sequence: CSASWLAGVDEQFF.